This T cell receptor (beta chain) was sequenced during a study of shared clonotypes between healthy human individuals. Study at large: There were three CD4 naive, three CD4 memory, two CD8 naive and one CD8 memory plates per donor. The study's findings and limits: Approximately 4.9% of naive CD4 clonotypes were shared across several donors. The diversity represented, both genetic and in exposure history, was limited by few donors.

Points on this clone: Its antigen is undetermined.

Libraries were prepared by immunoSEQ multiplex PCR; TCRdb keeps only in-frame clonotypes and omits some of them. The sample yields around 1.9 million clones, 93% seen once. In the naive CD8 group, cells lacked CD45RO and were positively selected for CCR7, so terminally differentiated effector memory CD45RA+ cells were left out. Germline-derived CDR1 and CDR2 are SEHNR and FQNEAQ (reference sequence). V lost 3 bases and J 5 bases, leaving 13 bases between the germline ends. The CDR3 runs to 14 residues. This TCR came from a man between 18 and 29 years old in good health. Some clones in this sample may be carry-over from other donors' samples. Sequencing input: naive CD8+ T cells from PBMCs. This chain joins TRBV7-9 and TRBJ1-2; TRBD1 might be the D (5 bases). DNA of the CDR3: TGTGCCAGCAGCTTCGGGGCCAGCCGTTATGGCTACACCTTC. Its translation: CASSFGASRYGYTF.